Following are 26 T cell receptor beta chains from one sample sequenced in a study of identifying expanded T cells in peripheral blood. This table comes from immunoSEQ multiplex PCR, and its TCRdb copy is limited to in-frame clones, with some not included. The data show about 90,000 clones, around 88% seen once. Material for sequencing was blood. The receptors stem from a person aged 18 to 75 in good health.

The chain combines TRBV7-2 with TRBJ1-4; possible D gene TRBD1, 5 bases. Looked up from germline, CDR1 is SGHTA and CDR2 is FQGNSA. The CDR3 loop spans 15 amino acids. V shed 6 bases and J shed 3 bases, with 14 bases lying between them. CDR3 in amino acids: CASRRGGGPNEKLFF. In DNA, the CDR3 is TGTGCCAGCAGGCGGGGGGGAGGACCTAATGAAAAACTGTTTTTT.

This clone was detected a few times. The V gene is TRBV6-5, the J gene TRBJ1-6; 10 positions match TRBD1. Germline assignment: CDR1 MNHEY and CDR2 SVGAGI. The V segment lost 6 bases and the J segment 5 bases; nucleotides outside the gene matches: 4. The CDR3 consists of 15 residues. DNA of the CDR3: TGTGCCAGCAGCGACGGACAGGGGGATAATTCACCCCTCCACTTT. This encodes CASSDGQGDNSPLHF.

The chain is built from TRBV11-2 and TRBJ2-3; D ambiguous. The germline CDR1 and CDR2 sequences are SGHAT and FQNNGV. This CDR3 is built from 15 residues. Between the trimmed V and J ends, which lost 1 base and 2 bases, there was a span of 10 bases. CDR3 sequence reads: CASSLGVVYTDTQYF. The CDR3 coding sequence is TGTGCCAGCAGCTTAGGGGTAGTTTACACAGATACGCAGTATTTT.

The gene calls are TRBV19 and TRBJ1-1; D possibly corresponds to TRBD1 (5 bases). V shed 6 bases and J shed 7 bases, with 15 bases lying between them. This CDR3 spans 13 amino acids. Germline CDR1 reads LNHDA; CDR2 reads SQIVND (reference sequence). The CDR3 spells CASRTKGRFEAFF. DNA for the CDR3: TGTGCCAGTAGAACCAAGGGGAGATTTGAAGCTTTCTTT.

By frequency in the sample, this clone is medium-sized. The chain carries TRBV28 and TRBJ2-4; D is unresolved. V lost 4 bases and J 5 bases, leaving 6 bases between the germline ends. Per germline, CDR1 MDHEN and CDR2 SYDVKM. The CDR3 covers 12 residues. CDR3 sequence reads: CASSYSENIQYF. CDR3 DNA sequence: TGTGCCAGCAGTTACAGCGAAAACATTCAGTACTTC.

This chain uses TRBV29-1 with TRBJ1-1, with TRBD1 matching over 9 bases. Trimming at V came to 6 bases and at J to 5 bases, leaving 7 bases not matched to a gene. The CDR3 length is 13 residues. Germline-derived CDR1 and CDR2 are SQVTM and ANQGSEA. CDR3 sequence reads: CSVSDRGFTEAFF. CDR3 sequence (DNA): TGCAGCGTCTCGGACAGGGGATTTACTGAAGCTTTCTTT.

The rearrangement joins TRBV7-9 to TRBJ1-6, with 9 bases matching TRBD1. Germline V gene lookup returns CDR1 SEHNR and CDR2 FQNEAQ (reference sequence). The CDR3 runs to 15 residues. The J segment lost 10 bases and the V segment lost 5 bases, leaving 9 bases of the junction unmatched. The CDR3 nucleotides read TGTGCCAGCAGCCGGAACCGGGACAGGGCGTCACCCCTCCACTTT. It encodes CASSRNRDRASPLHF. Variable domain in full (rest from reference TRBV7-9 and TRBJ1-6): DTGVSQNPRHKITKRGQNVTFRCDPISEHNRLYWYRQTLGQGPEFLTYFQNEAQLEKSRLLSDRFSAERPKGSFSTLEIQRTEQGDSAMYLCASSRNRDRASPLHFGNGTRLTVT.

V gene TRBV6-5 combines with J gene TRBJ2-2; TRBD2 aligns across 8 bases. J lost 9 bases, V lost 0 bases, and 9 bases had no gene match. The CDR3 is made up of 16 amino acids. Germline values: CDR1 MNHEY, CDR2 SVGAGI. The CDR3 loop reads CASSYSGGGSIRELFF. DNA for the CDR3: TGTGCCAGCAGTTACTCGGGCGGGGGGTCAATCCGGGAGCTGTTTTTT.

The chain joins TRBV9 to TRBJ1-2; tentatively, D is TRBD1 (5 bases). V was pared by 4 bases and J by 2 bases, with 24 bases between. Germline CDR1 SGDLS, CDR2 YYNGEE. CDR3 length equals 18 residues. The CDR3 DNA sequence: TGTGCCAGCAGCCTCAACCCACAAGAGGGGAGTAAAAACTATGGCTACACCTTC. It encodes CASSLNPQEGSKNYGYTF.

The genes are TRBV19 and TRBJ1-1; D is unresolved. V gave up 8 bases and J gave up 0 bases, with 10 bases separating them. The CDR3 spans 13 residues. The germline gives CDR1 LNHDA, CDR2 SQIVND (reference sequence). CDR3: CASAGRMNTEAFF. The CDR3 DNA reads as TGTGCCAGTGCGGGGAGGATGAACACTGAAGCTTTCTTT.

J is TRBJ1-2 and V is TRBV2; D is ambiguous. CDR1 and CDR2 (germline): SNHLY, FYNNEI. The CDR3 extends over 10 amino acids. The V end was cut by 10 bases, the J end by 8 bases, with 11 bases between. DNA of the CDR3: TGTGCCACCCGATTACAGGGCTACACCTTC. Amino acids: CATRLQGYTF. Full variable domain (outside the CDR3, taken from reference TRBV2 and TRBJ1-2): EPEVTQTPSHQVTQMGQEVILRCVPISNHLYFYWYRQILGQKVEFLVSFYNNEISEKSEIFDDQFSVERPDGSNFTLKIRSTKLEDSAMYFCATRLQGYTFGSGTRLTVV.

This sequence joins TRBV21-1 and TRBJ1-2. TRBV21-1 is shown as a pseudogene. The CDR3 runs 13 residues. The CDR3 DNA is TGTGCCAGCAGCAAGAGAACAAACTATGGCTACACCTTC. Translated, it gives CASSKRTNYGYTF.

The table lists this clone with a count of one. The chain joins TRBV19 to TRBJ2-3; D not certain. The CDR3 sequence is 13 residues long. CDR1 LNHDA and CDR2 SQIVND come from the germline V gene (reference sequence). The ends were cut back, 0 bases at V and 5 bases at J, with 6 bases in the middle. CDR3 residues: CASSIDRRDTQYF. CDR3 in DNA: TGTGCCAGTAGTATAGATCGTAGAGATACGCAGTATTTT.

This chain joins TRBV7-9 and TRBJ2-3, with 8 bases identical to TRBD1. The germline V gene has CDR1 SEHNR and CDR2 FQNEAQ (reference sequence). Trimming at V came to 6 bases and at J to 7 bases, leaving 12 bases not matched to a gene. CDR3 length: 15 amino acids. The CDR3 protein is CASRRPVQGENTQYF. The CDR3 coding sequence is TGTGCCAGCAGGAGGCCGGTACAGGGGGAAAATACGCAGTATTTT.

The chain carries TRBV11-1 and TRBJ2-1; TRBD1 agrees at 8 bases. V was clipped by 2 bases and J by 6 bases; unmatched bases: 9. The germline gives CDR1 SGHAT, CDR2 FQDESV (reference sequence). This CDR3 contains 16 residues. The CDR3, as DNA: TGTGCCAGCAGCTTAACGGCAGGGGGCGAGGGCAATGAGCAGTTCTTC. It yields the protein CASSLTAGGEGNEQFF.

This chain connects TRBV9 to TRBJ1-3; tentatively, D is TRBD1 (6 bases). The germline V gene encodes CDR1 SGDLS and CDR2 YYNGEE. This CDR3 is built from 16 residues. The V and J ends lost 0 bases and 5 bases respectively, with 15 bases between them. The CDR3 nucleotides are TGTGCCAGCAGCGTAGCCCCGACAGGCTATAGAAACACCATATATTTT. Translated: CASSVAPTGYRNTIYF.

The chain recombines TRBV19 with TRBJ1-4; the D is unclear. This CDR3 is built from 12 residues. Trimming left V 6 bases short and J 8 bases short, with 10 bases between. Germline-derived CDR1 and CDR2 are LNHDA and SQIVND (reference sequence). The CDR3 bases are TGTGCCAGTAGCACGGCGGACGAAAAACTGTTTTTT. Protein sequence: CASSTADEKLFF.

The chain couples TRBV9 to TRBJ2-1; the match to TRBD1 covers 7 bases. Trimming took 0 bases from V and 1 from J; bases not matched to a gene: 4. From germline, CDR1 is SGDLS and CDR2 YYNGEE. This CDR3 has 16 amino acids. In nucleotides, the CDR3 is TGTGCCAGCAGCGTAGCAGGGGGAGTGTCCTACAATGAGCAGTTCTTC. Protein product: CASSVAGGVSYNEQFF.

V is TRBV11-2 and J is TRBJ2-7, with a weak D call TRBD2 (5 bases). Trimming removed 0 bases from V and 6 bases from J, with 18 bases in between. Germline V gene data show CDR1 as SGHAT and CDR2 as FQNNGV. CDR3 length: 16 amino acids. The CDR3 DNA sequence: TGTGCCAGCAGCTTAGATCCCGCAGGTCCTCGGGGCGAGCAGTACTTC. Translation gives CASSLDPAGPRGEQYF.

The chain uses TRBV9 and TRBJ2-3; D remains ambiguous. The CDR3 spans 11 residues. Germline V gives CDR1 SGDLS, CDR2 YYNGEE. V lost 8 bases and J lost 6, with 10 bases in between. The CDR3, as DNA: TGTGCCAGTGGGTGGCAGGATACGCAGTATTTT. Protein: CASGWQDTQYF. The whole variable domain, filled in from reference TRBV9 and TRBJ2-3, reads DSGVTQTPKHLITATGQRVTLRCSPRSGDLSVYWYQQSLDQGLQFLIQYYNGEERAKGNILERFSAQQFPDLHSELNLSSLELGDSALYFCASGWQDTQYFGPGTRLTVL.

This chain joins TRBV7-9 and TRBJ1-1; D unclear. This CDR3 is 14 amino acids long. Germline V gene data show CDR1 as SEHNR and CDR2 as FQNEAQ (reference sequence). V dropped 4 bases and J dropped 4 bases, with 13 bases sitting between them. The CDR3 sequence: CASSSANKGTEAFF. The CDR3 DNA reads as TGTGCCAGCAGCTCGGCGAATAAGGGCACTGAAGCTTTCTTT.

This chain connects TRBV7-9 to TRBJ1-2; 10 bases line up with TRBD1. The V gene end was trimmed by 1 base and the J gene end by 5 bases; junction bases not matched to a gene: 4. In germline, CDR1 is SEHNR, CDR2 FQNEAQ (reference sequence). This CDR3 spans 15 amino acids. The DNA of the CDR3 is TGTGCCAGCAGCTTAGGGGACAGGGGATTTTATGGCTACACCTTC. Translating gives CASSLGDRGFYGYTF.

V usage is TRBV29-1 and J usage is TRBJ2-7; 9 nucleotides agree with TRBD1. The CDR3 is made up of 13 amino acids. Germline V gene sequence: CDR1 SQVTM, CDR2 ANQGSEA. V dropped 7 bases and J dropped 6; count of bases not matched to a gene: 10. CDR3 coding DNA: TGCAGCGCTCGGGACAGGGACGTCTCCGAGCAGTACTTC. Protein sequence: CSARDRDVSEQYF.

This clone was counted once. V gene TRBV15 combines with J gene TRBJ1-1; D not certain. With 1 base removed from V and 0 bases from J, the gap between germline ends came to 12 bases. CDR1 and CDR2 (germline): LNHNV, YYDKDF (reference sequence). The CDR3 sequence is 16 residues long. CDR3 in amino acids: CATSRGGWGMNTEAFF. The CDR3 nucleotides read TGTGCCACCAGCAGAGGCGGATGGGGAATGAACACTGAAGCTTTCTTT. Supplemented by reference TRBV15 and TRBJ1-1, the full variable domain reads DAMVIQNPRYQVTQFGKPVTLSCSQTLNHNVMYWYQQKSSQAPKLLFHYYDKDFNNEADTPDNFQSRRPNTSFCFLDIRSPGLGDTAMYLCATSRGGWGMNTEAFFGQGTRLTVV.

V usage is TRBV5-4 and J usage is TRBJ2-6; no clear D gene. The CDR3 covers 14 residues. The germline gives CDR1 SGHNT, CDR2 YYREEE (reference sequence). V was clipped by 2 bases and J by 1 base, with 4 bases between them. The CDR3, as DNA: TGTGCCAGCAGCTTCCTATCTGGGGCCAACGTCCTGACTTTC. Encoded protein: CASSFLSGANVLTF.

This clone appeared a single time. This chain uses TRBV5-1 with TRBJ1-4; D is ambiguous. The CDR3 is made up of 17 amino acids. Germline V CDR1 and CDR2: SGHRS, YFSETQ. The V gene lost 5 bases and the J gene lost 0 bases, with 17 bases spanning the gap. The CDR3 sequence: CASRIRTGSATNEKLFF. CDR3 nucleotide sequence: TGCGCCAGCAGAATCCGAACGGGGAGTGCAACTAATGAAAAACTGTTTTTT.